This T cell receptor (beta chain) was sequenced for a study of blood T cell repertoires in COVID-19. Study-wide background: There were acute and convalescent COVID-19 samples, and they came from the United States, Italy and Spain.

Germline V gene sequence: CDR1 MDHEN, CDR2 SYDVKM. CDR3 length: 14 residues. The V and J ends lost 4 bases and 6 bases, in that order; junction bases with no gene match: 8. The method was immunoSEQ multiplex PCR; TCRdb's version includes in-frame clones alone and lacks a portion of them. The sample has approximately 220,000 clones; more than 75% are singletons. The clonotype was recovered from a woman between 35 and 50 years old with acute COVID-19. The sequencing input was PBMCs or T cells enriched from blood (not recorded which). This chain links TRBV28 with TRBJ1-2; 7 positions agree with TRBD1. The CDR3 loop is CASSSQMTGNGYTF. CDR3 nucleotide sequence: TGTGCCAGCAGTTCCCAAATGACAGGGAATGGCTACACCTTC.